Presented here are 25 T cell receptor beta chains from one specimen sequenced in a study of shared clonotypes between healthy human individuals. Profiling relied on immunoSEQ multiplex PCR, and the TCRdb table lists in-frame clones only, not all of them. The sample lists hundreds of thousands of clones, about 96% occurring once. The sample taken for sequencing was naive CD4+ T cells sorted from blood. The subset was: CD45RA+ positively selected. These receptor sequences come from a woman in her 30s in good health.

CDR3 sequence reads: CASSLTGIYGYTF. CDR3 in DNA: TGTGCCAGCAGTTTAACGGGAATCTATGGCTACACCTTC. The chain is built from TRBV27 and TRBJ1-2; D remains ambiguous. Trimming left V 2 bases short and J 4 bases short, with 8 bases between. The CDR3 has 13 residues. CDR1 is MNHEY, CDR2 SMNVEV, per germline (reference sequence).

J is TRBJ1-6 and V is TRBV4-1, with a weak D call TRBD1 (5 bases). Between the trimmed V and J ends, which lost 5 bases and 9 bases, there was a span of 14 bases. CDR3 length: 14 residues. The germline V gene encodes CDR1 MGHRA and CDR2 YSYEKL. The CDR3, as DNA: TGCGCCAGCAGCAAGACGGGGGTGGCTTCACCCCTCCACTTT. The encoded protein is CASSKTGVASPLHF.

The V gene is TRBV10-2, the J gene TRBJ2-7; possible D gene TRBD1, 5 bases. V was trimmed by 6 bases and J by 1 base, leaving 10 bases between them. CDR3 length equals 13 residues. Germline V gives CDR1 WSHSY, CDR2 SAAADI. CDR3 coding DNA: TGCGCCAGCAGCTTAGACAGATCCTACGAGCAGTACTTC. Amino acid sequence: CASSLDRSYEQYF.

The chain couples TRBV28 to TRBJ1-5; D not certain. The CDR3 runs 13 residues. Trimming took 5 bases from V and 4 from J, leaving 9 bases between them. Germline CDR1 reads MDHEN; CDR2 reads SYDVKM. The CDR3 sequence is CASSRGVNQPQHF. CDR3 bases: TGTGCCAGCAGTCGGGGTGTGAATCAGCCCCAGCATTTT. Drawing the rest from reference TRBV28 and TRBJ1-5, the complete variable domain is DVKVTQSSRYLVKRTGEKVFLECVQDMDHENMFWYRQDPGLGLRLIYFSYDVKMKEKGDIPEGYSVSREKKERFSLILESASTNQTSMYLCASSRGVNQPQHFGDGTRLSIL.

This chain uses TRBV2 with TRBJ2-2; D may be TRBD2 (5 bases). This CDR3 comprises 15 residues. Germline V lookup: CDR1 SNHLY, CDR2 FYNNEI. V lost 3 bases to trimming and J lost 3 bases, with 11 bases between them. CDR3 sequence reads: CASSETPRDTGELFF. CDR3 sequence (DNA): TGTGCCAGCAGTGAGACCCCGAGGGACACCGGGGAGCTGTTTTTT.

This chain uses TRBV25-1 with TRBJ1-6, with no clear D. V lost 6 bases, J lost 5 bases, and 20 bases lay in between. Germline CDR1 MGHDK, CDR2 SYGVNS. The CDR3 totals 17 residues. The CDR3 sequence: CASSPSPDRRNNSPLHF. The CDR3 nucleotides read TGTGCCAGCAGCCCCAGCCCGGACCGGAGAAATAATTCACCCCTCCACTTT.

V is TRBV5-1 and J is TRBJ2-4, with D possibly matching TRBD2 (5 bases). CDR3 length: 16 amino acids. Per germline, CDR1 SGHRS and CDR2 YFSETQ. Trimming took off 0 bases at V and 0 bases at J, with 10 bases between the two ends. The DNA of the CDR3 is TGCGCCAGCAGCTTGGCCACAGAGGGAGCCAAAAACATTCAGTACTTC. Its protein is CASSLATEGAKNIQYF.

The chain has TRBV6-5 and TRBJ2-1; no definite D call. V lost 5 bases to trimming and J lost 3 bases, with 14 bases between them. Germline CDR1 reads MNHEY; CDR2 reads SVGAGI. This CDR3 comprises 15 residues. The CDR3 loop is CASSIDHSNYNEQFF. The CDR3 DNA reads TGTGCCAGCAGTATCGACCACTCAAACTACAATGAGCAGTTCTTC.

About this clone: The identical CDR3 is also encoded by other nucleotide sequences in the sample. The chain recombines TRBV28 with TRBJ2-5, with D perhaps TRBD1 or TRBD2 (6 bases each). In germline, CDR1 is MDHEN, CDR2 SYDVKM. V gave up 3 bases and J gave up 2 bases, with 10 bases separating them. The CDR3 consists of 14 residues. The CDR3 coding sequence is TGTGCCAGCAGTTTCCGGGGGCTACAAGAGACCCAGTACTTC. Translating gives CASSFRGLQETQYF.

The CDR3 spells CASSLGGTETNEKLFF. CDR3 in DNA: TGCGCCAGCAGCTTGGGCGGGACAGAAACTAATGAAAAACTGTTTTTT. The rearrangement uses TRBV5-1 and TRBJ1-4, with 7 bases aligning to TRBD1. Losses at the gene ends were 0 bases for V and 1 base for J; bases not matched to a gene: 3. The germline CDR1 and CDR2 sequences are SGHRS and YFSETQ. The CDR3 contains 16 residues.

CDR3 in amino acids: CASSKRTKGSYNEQFF. CDR3 bases: TGTGCCAGCAGCAAAAGGACTAAGGGCTCCTACAATGAGCAGTTCTTC. This chain links TRBV11-2 with TRBJ2-1; maybe TRBD2 (6 bases). CDR1 is SGHAT, CDR2 FQNNGV, per germline. This CDR3 is 16 amino acids long. V lost 5 bases and J lost 0, with 14 bases in between.

This chain uses TRBV6-6 with TRBJ1-4, with 8 bases fitting TRBD1. This CDR3 has 14 amino acids. Germline V gene lookup returns CDR1 MNHNY and CDR2 SVGAGI (reference sequence). J lost 7 bases, V lost 5 bases, and 6 bases had no gene match. For the CDR3, the DNA is TGTGCCAGCAGTAACGGACAGGGTGGTGAAAAACTGTTTTTT. Translated: CASSNGQGGEKLFF.

The rearrangement joins TRBV19 to TRBJ2-5, with unresolved D. Trimming removed 3 bases from V and 2 bases from J, with 19 bases in between. From germline, CDR1 is LNHDA and CDR2 SQIVND (reference sequence). The CDR3 has 17 residues. The CDR3 DNA sequence: TGTGCCAGTAGTATGGAACGAGACTCCATATCTCAAGAGACCCAGTACTTC. Its translation is CASSMERDSISQETQYF.

This sequence joins TRBV19 and TRBJ2-7, with a weak D call TRBD2 (6 bases). Trimming took off 8 bases at V and 9 bases at J, with 17 bases between the two ends. The germline gives CDR1 LNHDA, CDR2 SQIVND (reference sequence). CDR3 length: 12 amino acids. DNA of the CDR3: TGTGCCAGTCGGGGGTCAGCGGATACGCAGTACTTC. Its translation: CASRGSADTQYF.

V is TRBV29-1 and J is TRBJ1-1; D is possibly TRBD1 (6 bases). This CDR3 has 15 amino acids. Between the trimmed V and J ends, which lost 6 bases and 8 bases, there was a span of 25 bases. The germline CDR1 and CDR2 sequences are SQVTM and ANQGSEA. Here the CDR3 DNA reads TGCAGCGTCCAGGGCGGCCGGGACATCCTCGTCGAAGCTTTCTTT. Protein: CSVQGGRDILVEAFF.

V gene TRBV6-6 combines with J gene TRBJ2-5, with D uncertain. Trimming took 2 bases from V and 5 from J, leaving 15 bases between them. Germline-derived CDR1 and CDR2 are MNHNY and SVGAGI (reference sequence). CDR3 size: 15 residues. CDR3: CASSYIGILSETQYF. The CDR3 region has the DNA TGTGCCAGCAGTTACATCGGTATACTGAGCGAGACCCAGTACTTC.

This rearrangement joins TRBV2 to TRBJ1-1; D not certain. V gave up 4 bases and J gave up 3 bases, with 9 bases separating them. The V gene's germline CDR1 is SNHLY and CDR2 FYNNEI. The CDR3 is 13 residues long. The CDR3 DNA follows: TGTGCCAGCAGTGTAGGTCTCGACACTGAAGCTTTCTTT. It specifies CASSVGLDTEAFF.

The rearrangement links TRBV2 to TRBJ2-7; D is ambiguous. V lost 6 bases to trimming and J lost 2 bases, with 8 bases between them. Germline assignment: CDR1 SNHLY and CDR2 FYNNEI. This CDR3 has 12 residues. CDR3 sequence reads: CASRGLTYEQYF. CDR3 DNA: TGTGCCAGCAGGGGCCTTACCTACGAGCAGTACTTC.

The genes are TRBV7-9 and TRBJ2-7; maybe TRBD2 (6 bases). Germline V gene data show CDR1 as SEHNR and CDR2 as FQNEAQ (reference sequence). The CDR3 has 16 amino acids. V was pared by 3 bases and J by 0 bases, with 15 bases between. This CDR3 reads CASSFGGTPFSYEQYF. CDR3 bases: TGTGCCAGCAGCTTTGGGGGGACTCCCTTCTCCTACGAGCAGTACTTC.

This chain links TRBV5-1 with TRBJ2-5; 7 bases fit TRBD1. Germline V CDR1 and CDR2: SGHRS, YFSETQ. The V segment lost 4 bases and the J segment 4 bases; nucleotides outside the gene matches: 7. CDR3 size: 14 residues. CDR3 sequence: CASSLGQSRETQYF. CDR3 nucleotide sequence: TGCGCCAGCAGCCTGGGACAGTCCCGAGAGACCCAGTACTTC.

A note on this clone: Other DNA variants within this sample encode the same CDR3. V is TRBV28 and J is TRBJ1-1; D ambiguous. This CDR3 has 12 amino acids. Germline CDR1 is MDHEN and CDR2 is SYDVKM. V shed 3 bases and J shed 4 bases, with 6 bases lying between them. CDR3 sequence: CASSFRPTEAFF. The CDR3 region has the DNA TGTGCCAGCAGTTTTCGACCCACTGAAGCTTTCTTT.

The chain uses TRBV2 and TRBJ2-7, with 7 bases matching TRBD1. CDR1 is SNHLY and CDR2 is FYNNEI in the germline V gene. CDR3 length: 13 residues. J gave up 1 base and V 8 bases, and 5 bases lay outside the gene matches. CDR3 coding DNA: TGTGCCAGCCTTGACAGGGTTTCCTACGAGCAGTACTTC. It yields the protein CASLDRVSYEQYF.

V usage is TRBV18 and J usage is TRBJ2-3, with D perhaps matching TRBD1 (5 bases). The CDR3 extends over 15 amino acids. Trimming cost V 2 bases and J 2 bases, with 11 bases left between them. The germline V gene encodes CDR1 KGHSH and CDR2 LQKENI. The CDR3 reads CASSPTQGLTDTQYF. The CDR3 DNA sequence: TGTGCCAGCTCACCAACGCAGGGCCTCACAGATACGCAGTATTTT.

This chain joins TRBV11-2 and TRBJ1-5, with D unresolved. V was pared by 6 bases and J by 4 bases, with 19 bases between. Germline CDR1 SGHAT, CDR2 FQNNGV. This CDR3 spans 16 amino acids. This chain's CDR3 is CASSPGQDPWNQPQHF. Here the CDR3 DNA reads TGTGCCAGCAGTCCAGGCCAGGACCCGTGGAATCAGCCCCAGCATTTT.

In the case of this clone: The same CDR3 also results from other DNA sequences found in this sample. This chain uses TRBV5-1 with TRBJ2-5; no reliable D call. CDR1 SGHRS and CDR2 YFSETQ come from the germline V gene. CDR3 length: 13 residues. Trimming pared 2 bases from V and 0 bases from J, leaving 5 bases between. This chain's CDR3 is CASSLEYQETQYF. CDR3 coding DNA: TGCGCCAGCAGCTTAGAGTACCAAGAGACCCAGTACTTC. Full variable domain (outside the CDR3, taken from reference TRBV5-1 and TRBJ2-5): KAGVTQTPRYLIKTRGQQVTLSCSPISGHRSVSWYQQTPGQGLQFLFEYFSETQRNKGNFPGRFSGRQFSNSRSEMNVSTLELGDSALYLCASSLEYQETQYFGPGTRLLVL.